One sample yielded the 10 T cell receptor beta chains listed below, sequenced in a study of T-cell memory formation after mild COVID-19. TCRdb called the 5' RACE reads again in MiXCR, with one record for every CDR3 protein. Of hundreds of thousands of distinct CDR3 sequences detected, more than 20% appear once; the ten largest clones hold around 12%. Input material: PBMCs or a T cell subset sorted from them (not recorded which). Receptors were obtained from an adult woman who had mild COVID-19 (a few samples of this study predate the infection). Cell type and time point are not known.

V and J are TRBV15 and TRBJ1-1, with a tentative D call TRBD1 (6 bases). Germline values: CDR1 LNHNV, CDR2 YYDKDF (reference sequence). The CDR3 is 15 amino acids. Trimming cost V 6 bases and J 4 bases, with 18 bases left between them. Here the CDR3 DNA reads TGTGCCACCAGGGGCCGAGGACAGTGGTTCACTGAAGCTTTCTTT. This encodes CATRGRGQWFTEAFF.

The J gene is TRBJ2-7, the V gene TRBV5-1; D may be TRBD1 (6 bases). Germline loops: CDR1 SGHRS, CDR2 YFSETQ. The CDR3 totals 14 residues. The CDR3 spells CAGQGWRVSYEQYF. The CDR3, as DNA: TGCGCAGGGCAGGGGTGGCGGGTATCCTACGAGCAGTACTTC. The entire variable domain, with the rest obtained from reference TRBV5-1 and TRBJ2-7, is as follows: KAGVTQTPRYLIKTRGQQVTLSCSPISGHRSVSWYQQTPGQGLQFLFEYFSETQRNKGNFPGRFSGRQFSNSRSEMNVSTLELGDSALYLCAGQGWRVSYEQYFGPGTRLTVT.

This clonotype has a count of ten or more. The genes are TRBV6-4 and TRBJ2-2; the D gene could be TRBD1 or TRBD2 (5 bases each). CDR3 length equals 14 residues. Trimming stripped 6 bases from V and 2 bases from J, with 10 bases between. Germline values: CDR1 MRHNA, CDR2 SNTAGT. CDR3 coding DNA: TGTGCCAGCAGCACCGGGACCAACACCGGGGAGCTGTTTTTT. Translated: CASSTGTNTGELFF.

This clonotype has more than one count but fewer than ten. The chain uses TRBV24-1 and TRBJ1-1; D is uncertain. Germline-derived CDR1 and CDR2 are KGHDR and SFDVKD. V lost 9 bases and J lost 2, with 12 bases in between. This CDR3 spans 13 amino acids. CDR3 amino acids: CATRGSSNTEAFF. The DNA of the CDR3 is TGTGCCACCCGCGGGTCTTCTAACACTGAAGCTTTCTTT.

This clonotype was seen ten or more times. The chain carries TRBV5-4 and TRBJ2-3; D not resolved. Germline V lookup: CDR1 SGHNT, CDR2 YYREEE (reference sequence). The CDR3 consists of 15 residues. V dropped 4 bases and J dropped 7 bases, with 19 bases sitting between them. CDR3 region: CASSPIGSARNTQYF. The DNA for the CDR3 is TGTGCCAGCAGCCCAATCGGCTCCGCGAGGAATACGCAGTATTTT.

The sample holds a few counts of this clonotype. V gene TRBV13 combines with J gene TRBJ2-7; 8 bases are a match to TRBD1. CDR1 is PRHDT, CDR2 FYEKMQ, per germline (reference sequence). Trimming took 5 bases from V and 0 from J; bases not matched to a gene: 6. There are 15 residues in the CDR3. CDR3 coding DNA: TGTGCCAGCAGCAGCCGGACAGGGCTCTCCTACGAGCAGTACTTC. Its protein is CASSSRTGLSYEQYF.

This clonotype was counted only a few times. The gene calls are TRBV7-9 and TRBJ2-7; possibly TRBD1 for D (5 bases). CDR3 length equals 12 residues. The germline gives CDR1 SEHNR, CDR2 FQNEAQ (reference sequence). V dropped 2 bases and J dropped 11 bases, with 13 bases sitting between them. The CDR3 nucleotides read TGTGCCAGCAGCTTATTCCAGGGTGAGGAGTACTTC. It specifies CASSLFQGEEYF.

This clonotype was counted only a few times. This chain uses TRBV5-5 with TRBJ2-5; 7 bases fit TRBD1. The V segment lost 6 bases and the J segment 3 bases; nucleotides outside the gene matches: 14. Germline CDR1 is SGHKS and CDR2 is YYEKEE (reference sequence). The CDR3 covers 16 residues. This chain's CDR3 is CASTLQGDRGKETQYF. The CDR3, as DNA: TGTGCCAGCACCCTCCAGGGGGACAGAGGGAAAGAGACCCAGTACTTC.

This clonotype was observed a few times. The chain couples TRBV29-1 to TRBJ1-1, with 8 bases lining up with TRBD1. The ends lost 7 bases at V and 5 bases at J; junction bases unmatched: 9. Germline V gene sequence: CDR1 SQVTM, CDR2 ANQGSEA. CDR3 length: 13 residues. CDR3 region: CSAETGVRTEAFF. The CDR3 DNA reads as TGCAGCGCCGAGACAGGGGTGAGGACTGAAGCTTTCTTT. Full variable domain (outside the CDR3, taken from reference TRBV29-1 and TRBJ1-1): SAVISQKPSRDICQRGTSLTIQCQVDSQVTMMFWYRQQPGQSLTLIATANQGSEATYESGFVIDKFPISRPNLTFSTLTVSNMSPEDSSIYLCSAETGVRTEAFFGQGTRLTVV.

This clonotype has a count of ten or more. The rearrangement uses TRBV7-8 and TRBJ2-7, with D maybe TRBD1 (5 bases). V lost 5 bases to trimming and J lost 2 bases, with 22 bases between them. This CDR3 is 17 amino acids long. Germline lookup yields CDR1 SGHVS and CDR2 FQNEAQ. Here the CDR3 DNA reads TGTGCCAGCAGCCCACAGGATATGGTGGGTTATACCTACGAGCAGTACTTC. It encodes CASSPQDMVGYTYEQYF.